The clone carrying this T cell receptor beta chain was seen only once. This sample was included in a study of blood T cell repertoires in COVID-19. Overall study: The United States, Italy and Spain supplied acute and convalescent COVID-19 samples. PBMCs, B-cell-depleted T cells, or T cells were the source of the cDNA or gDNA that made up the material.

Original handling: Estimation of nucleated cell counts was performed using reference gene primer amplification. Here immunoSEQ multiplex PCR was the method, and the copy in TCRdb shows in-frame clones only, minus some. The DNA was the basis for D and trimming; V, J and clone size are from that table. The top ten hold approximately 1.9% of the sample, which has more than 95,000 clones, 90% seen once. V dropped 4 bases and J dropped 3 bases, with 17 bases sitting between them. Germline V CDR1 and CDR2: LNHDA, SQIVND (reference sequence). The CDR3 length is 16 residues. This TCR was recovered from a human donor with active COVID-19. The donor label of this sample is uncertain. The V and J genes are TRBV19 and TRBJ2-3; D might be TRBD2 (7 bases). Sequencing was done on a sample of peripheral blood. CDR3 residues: CASSNRPAGATDTQYF. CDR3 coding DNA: TGTGCCAGTAGTAACCGCCCGGCGGGGGCTACAGATACGCAGTATTTT.